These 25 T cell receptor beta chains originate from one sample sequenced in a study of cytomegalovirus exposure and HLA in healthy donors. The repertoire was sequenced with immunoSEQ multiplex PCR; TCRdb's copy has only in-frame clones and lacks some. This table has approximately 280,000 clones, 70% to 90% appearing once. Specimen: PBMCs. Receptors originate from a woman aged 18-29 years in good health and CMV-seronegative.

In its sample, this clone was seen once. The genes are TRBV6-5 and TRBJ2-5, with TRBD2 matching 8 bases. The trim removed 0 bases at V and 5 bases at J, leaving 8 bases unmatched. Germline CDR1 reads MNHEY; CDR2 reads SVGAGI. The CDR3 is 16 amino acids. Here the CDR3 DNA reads TGTGCCAGCAGTTACTCGAGGGTAGCGGGAAGCGAGACCCAGTACTTC. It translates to CASSYSRVAGSETQYF.

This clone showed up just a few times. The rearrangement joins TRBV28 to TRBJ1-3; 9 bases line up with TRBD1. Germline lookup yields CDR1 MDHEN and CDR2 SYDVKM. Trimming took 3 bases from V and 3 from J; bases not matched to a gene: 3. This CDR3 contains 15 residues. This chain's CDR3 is CASSFWTGVGNTIYF. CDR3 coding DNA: TGTGCCAGCAGTTTTTGGACAGGGGTTGGAAACACCATATATTTT.

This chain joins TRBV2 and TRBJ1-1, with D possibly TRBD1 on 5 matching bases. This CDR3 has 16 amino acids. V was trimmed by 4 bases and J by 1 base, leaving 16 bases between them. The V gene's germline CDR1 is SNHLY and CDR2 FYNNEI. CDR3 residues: CASSGAGRSTNTEAFF. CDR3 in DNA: TGTGCCAGCAGTGGGGCGGGACGGAGTACGAACACTGAAGCTTTCTTT.

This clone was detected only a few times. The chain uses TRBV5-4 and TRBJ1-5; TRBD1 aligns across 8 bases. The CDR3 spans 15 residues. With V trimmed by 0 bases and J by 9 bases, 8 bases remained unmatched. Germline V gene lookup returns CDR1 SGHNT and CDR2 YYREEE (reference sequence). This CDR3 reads CASSLGGTGRGPQHF. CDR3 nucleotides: TGTGCCAGCAGCTTGGGGGGGACAGGAAGAGGGCCCCAGCATTTT.

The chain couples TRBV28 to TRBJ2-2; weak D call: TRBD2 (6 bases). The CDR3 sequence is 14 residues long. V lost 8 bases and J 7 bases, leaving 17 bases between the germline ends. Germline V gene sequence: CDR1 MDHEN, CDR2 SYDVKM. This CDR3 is CASGDLPTDGELFF. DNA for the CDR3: TGTGCCAGCGGGGACTTGCCAACGGACGGGGAGCTGTTTTTT.

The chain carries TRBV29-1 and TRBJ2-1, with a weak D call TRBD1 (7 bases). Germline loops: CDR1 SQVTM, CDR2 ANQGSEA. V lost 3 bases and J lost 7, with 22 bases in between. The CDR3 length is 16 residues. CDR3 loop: CSVESGGPTGVNEQFF. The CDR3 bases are TGCAGCGTTGAGAGTGGGGGGCCTACAGGGGTGAATGAGCAGTTCTTC.

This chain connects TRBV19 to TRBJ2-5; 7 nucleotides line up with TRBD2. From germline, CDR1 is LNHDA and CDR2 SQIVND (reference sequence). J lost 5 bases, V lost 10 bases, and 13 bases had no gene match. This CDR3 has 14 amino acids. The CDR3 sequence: CATSSRGDRETQYF. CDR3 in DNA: TGTGCCACCAGTAGTCGGGGGGATAGGGAGACCCAGTACTTC.

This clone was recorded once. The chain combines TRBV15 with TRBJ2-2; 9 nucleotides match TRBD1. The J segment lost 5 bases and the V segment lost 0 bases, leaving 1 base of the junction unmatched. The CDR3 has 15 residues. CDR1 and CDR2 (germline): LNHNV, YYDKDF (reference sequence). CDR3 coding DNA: TGTGCCACCAGCAGAGATGGGACAGGGACCGGGGAGCTGTTTTTT. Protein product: CATSRDGTGTGELFF.

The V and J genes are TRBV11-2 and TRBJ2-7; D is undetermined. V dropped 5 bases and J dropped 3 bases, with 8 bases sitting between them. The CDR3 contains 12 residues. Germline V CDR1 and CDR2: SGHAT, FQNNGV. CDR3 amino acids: CASSVSDYEQYF. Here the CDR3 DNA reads TGTGCCAGCAGCGTCAGTGACTACGAGCAGTACTTC.

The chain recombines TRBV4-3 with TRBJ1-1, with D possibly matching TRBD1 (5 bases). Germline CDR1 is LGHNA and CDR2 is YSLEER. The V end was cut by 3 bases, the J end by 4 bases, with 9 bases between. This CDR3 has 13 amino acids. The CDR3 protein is CASSQDGGTEAFF. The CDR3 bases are TGCGCCAGCAGCCAGGACGGGGGCACTGAAGCTTTCTTT.

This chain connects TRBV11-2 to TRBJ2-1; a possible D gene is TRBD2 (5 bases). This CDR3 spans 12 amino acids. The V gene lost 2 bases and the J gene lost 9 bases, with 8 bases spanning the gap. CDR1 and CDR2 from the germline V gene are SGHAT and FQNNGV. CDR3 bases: TGTGCCAGCAGCTTACTAGCATCTGAGCAGTTCTTC. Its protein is CASSLLASEQFF.

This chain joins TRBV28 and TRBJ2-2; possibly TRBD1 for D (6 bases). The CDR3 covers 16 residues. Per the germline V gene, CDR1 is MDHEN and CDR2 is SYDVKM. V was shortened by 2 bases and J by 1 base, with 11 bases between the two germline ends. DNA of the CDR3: TGTGCCAGCAGTTTAAGTCTGACAGGGAACACCGGGGAGCTGTTTTTT. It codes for CASSLSLTGNTGELFF.

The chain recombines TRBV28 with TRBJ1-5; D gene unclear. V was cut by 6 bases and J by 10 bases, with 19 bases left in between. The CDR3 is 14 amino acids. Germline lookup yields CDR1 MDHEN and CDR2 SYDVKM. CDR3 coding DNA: TGTGCCAGCAGACGAAGGAAAACCCCTAGACCCCAGCATTTT. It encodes CASRRRKTPRPQHF.

The CDR3 coding sequence is TGTGCCAGCAGTTGGAAGCGGGCCGCTGAAGCTTTCTTT. It specifies CASSWKRAAEAFF. V usage is TRBV27 and J usage is TRBJ1-1; D is unresolved. CDR1 is MNHEY and CDR2 is SMNVEV in the germline V gene (reference sequence). The CDR3 runs to 13 residues. V lost 4 bases, J lost 6 bases, and 12 bases lay in between.

The CDR3 region is CSVGTGTGGYTF. The CDR3 region has the DNA TGCAGCGTTGGGACAGGGACAGGGGGCTACACCTTC. V and J are TRBV29-1 and TRBJ1-2; 9 bases align to TRBD1. The CDR3 length is 12 residues. Germline V CDR1 and CDR2: SQVTM, ANQGSEA. The ends lost 4 bases at V and 8 bases at J; junction bases unmatched: 5.

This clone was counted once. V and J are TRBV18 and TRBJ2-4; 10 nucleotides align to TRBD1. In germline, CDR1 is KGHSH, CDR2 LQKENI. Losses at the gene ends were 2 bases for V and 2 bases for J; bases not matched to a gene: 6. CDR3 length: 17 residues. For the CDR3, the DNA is TGTGCCAGCTCACCAATGACAGGGGGCTCGACCAAAAACATTCAGTACTTC. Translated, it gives CASSPMTGGSTKNIQYF.

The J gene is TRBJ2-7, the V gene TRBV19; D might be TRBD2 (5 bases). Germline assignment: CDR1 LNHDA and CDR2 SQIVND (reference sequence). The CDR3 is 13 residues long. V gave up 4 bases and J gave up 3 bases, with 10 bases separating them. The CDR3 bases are TGTGCCAGTAGTAATTTGGGGAGCTACGAGCAGTACTTC. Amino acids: CASSNLGSYEQYF.

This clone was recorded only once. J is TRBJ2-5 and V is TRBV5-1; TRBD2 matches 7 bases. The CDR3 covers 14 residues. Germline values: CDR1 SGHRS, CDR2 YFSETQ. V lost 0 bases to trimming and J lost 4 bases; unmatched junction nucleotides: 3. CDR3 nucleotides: TGCGCCAGCAGCTTGGGGACTAGTGCAGAGACCCAGTACTTC. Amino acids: CASSLGTSAETQYF. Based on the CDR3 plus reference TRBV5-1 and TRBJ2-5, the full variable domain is KAGVTQTPRYLIKTRGQQVTLSCSPISGHRSVSWYQQTPGQGLQFLFEYFSETQRNKGNFPGRFSGRQFSNSRSEMNVSTLELGDSALYLCASSLGTSAETQYFGPGTRLLVL.

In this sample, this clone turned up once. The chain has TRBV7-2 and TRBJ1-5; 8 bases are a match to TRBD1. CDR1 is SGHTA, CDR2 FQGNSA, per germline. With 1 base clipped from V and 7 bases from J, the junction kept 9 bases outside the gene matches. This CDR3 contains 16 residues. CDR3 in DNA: TGTGCCAGCAGCTTAGGGGCAGGGGGCAAGGGGCAGCCCCAGCATTTT. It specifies CASSLGAGGKGQPQHF.

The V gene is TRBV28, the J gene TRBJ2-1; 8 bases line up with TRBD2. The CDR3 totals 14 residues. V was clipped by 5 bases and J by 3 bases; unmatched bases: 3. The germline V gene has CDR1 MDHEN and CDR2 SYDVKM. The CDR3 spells CASSLSGNYNEQFF. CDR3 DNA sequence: TGTGCCAGCAGTCTTAGCGGGAACTACAATGAGCAGTTCTTC. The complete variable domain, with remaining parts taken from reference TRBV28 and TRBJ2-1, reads DVKVTQSSRYLVKRTGEKVFLECVQDMDHENMFWYRQDPGLGLRLIYFSYDVKMKEKGDIPEGYSVSREKKERFSLILESASTNQTSMYLCASSLSGNYNEQFFGPGTRLTVL.

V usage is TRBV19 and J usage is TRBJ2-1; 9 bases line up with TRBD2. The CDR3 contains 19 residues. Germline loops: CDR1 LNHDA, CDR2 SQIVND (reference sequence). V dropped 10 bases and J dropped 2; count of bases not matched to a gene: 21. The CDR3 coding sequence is TGTGCCACAGCATCAACGGGACTAGCATTTGTCGTGACCTACAATGAGCAGTTCTTC. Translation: CATASTGLAFVVTYNEQFF. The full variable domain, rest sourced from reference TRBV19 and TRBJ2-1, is DGGITQSPKYLFRKEGQNVTLSCEQNLNHDAMYWYRQDPGQGLRLIYYSQIVNDFQKGDIAEGYSVSREKKESFPLTVTSAQKNPTAFYLCATASTGLAFVVTYNEQFFGPGTRLTVL.

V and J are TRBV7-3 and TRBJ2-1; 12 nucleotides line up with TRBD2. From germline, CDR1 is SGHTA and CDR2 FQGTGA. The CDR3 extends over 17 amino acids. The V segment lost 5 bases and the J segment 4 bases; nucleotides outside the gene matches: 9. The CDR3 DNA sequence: TGTGCCAGCAGCCTAGGCATGACTAGCGGGAGATACAATGAGCAGTTCTTC. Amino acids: CASSLGMTSGRYNEQFF.

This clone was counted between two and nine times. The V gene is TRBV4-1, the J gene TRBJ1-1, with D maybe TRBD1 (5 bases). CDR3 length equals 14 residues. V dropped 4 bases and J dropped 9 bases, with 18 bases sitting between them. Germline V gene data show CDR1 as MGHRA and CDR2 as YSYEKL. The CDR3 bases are TGCGCCAGCAGCCGACAAGAAGGACACCAGAAAGCTTTCTTT. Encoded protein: CASSRQEGHQKAFF.

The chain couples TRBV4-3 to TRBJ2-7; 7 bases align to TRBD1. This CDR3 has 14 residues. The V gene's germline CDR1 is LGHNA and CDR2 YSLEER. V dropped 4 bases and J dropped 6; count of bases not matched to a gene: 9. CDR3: CASSLYRGPSEQYF. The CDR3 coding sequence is TGCGCCAGCAGCCTATACAGGGGCCCCAGCGAGCAGTACTTC.

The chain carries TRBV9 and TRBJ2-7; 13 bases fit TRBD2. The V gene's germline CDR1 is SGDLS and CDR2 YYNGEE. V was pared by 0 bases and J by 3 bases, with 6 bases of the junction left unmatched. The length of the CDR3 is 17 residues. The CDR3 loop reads CASSVGGLAGAGYEQYF. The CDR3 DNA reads TGTGCCAGCAGCGTAGGAGGACTAGCGGGAGCAGGCTACGAGCAGTACTTC.